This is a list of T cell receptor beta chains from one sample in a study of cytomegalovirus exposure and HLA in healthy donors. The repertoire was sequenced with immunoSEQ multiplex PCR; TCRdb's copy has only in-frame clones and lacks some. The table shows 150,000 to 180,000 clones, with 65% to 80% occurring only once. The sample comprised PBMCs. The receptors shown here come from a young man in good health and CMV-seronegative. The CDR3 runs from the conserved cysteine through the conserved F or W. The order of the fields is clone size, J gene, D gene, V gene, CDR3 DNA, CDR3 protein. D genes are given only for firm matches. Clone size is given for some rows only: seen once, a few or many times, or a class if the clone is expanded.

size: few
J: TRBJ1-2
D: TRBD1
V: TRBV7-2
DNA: TGTGCCAGCAGCTTATATGGGACAGACGACTATGGCTACACCTTC
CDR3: CASSLYGTDDYGYTF

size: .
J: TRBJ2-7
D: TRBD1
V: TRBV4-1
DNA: TGCGCCAGCAGCCAAGCCGGGGACAGGGGCCCTTTCTCCTACGAGCAGTACTTC
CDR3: CASSQAGDRGPFSYEQYF

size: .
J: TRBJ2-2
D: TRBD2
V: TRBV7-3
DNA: TGTGCCAGCAGCTTAACGCCGGGGGGGCCTGGCGGGGAGCTGTTTTTT
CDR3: CASSLTPGGPGGELFF

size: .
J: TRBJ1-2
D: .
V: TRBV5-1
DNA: TGCGCCAGCAGCGATCAGGGAAACTATGGCTACACCTTC
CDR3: CASSDQGNYGYTF

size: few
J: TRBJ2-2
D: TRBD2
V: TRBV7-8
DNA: TGTGCCAGCAGGGGACTAGCGGGGGGCCCCGGGGAGCTGTTTTTT
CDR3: CASRGLAGGPGELFF

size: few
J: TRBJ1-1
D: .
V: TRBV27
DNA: TGTGCCAGCAGCTCGAGACCGCGGCACACTGAAGCTTTCTTT
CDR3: CASSSRPRHTEAFF

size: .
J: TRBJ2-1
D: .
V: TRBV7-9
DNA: TGTGCCAGCAGCTTAGTCCCCGCGGAAGGCTACAATGAGCAGTTCTTC
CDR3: CASSLVPAEGYNEQFF

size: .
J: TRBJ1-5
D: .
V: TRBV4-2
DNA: TGTGCCAGCAGCCGGGGTGGGGGGGGCTATCAGCCCCAGCATTTT
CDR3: CASSRGGGGYQPQHF

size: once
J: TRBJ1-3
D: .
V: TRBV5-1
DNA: TGCGCCAGCAGCTTGGGGTCAGGTAACTCTGGAAACACCATATATTTT
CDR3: CASSLGSGNSGNTIYF

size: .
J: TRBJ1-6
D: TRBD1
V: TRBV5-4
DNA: TGTGCCAGCAGCGGGGCCGGGACAGGAAATTCACCCCTCCACTTT
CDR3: CASSGAGTGNSPLHF

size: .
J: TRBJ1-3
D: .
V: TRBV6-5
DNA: TGTGCCAGCAGGGGACTCAGCTCTGGAAACACCATATATTTT
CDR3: CASRGLSSGNTIYF

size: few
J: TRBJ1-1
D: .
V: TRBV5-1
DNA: TGCGCCAGCAGCTTCAACGGGTACGCTGAAGCTTTCTTT
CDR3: CASSFNGYAEAFF

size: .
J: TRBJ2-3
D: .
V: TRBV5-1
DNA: TGCGCTAGCAGGGAGGGGGCCGAAACAGATACGCAGTATTTT
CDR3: CASREGAETDTQYF

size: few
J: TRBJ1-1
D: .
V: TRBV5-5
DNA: TGTGCCAGCAGCTTGGCAGGTGCGGGTGAAGCTTTCTTT
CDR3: CASSLAGAGEAFF

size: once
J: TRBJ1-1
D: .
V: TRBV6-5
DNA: TGTGCCAGCAGTTACTCGGCCCCCCTCCCCGCTGAAGCTTTCTTT
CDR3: CASSYSAPLPAEAFF

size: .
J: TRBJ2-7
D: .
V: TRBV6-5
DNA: TGTGCCAGCAGTTTTGTAGCCTACGAGCAGTACTTC
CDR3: CASSFVAYEQYF

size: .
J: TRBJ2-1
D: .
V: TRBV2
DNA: TGTGCCAGCAGCGGGAGTGGGACTGTCAATGAGCAGTTCTTC
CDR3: CASSGSGTVNEQFF

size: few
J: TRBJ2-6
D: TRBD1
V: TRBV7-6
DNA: TGTGCCAGCAGCCCCCGACAGGGAATTCACTCTGGGGCCAACGTCCTGACTTTC
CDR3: CASSPRQGIHSGANVLTF

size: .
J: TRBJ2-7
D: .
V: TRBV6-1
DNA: TGTGCCGGCTCGTTAACAGGGTTAGGCTCCGAGCAGTACTTC
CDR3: CAGSLTGLGSEQYF

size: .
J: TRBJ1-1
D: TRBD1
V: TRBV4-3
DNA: TGCGCCAGCAGCCAAGCTCAGGGGGGACGGGCTTTCTTT
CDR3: CASSQAQGGRAFF

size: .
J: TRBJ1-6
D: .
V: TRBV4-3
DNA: TGCGCCAGCAGCCATACTTTCCGAGATGGTAATTCACCCCTCCACTTT
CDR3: CASSHTFRDGNSPLHF

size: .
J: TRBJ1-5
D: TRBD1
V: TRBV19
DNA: TGTGCCAGTAGTCAAGGGGGACAGGGGTTTACGAGCAATCAGCCCCAGCATTTT
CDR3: CASSQGGQGFTSNQPQHF

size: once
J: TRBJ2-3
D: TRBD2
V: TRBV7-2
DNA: TGTGCCAGCAGCGGAGATCCCCTAGCGGGGGGAGATACGCAGTATTTT
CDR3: CASSGDPLAGGDTQYF

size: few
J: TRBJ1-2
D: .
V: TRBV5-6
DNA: TGTGCCAGCAGCTTGGAGCAGGTCCCCTATGGCTACACCTTC
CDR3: CASSLEQVPYGYTF

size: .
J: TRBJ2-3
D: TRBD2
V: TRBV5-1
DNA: TGCGCCAGCAGCTTTGGCGGGGGGGCTGCAGATACGCAGTATTTT
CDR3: CASSFGGGAADTQYF

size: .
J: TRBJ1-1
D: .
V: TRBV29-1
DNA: TGCAGCGTTGAAGGGGGCCTGAACACTGAAGCTTTCTTT
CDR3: CSVEGGLNTEAFF

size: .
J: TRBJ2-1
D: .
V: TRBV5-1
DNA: TGCGCCAGCAGCTTGGCGGAGACAGCTTCGTACAATGAGCAGTTCTTC
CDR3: CASSLAETASYNEQFF

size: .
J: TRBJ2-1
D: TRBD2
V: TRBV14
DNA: TGTGCCAGCAGCCCTCGGCCCTTAGCGGGGGGAGCCCCTACGAGCTCCTACAATGAGCAGTTCTTC
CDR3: CASSPRPLAGGAPTSSYNEQFF

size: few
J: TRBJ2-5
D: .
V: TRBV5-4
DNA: TGTGCCAGCAGCTTGGGGGGGGATCAAGGGGGCTGGGAGACCCAGTACTTC
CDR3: CASSLGGDQGGWETQYF

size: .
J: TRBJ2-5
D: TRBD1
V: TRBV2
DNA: TGTGCCAGCAGCCCGACAGGGGAGACCCAGTACTTC
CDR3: CASSPTGETQYF

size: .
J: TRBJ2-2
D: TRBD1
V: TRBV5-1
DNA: TGCGCCAGCGGAGCGACAGGGCAGAACACCGGGGAGCTGTTTTTT
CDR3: CASGATGQNTGELFF

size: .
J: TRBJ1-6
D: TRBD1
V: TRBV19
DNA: TGTGCCAGTAGTACACCGGGACAGGGCTGGAATTCACCCCTCCACTTT
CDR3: CASSTPGQGWNSPLHF

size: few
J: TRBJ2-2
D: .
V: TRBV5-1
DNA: TGCGCCAGCAGCTTGCTGACTACCGCGGAGCTGTTTTTT
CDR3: CASSLLTTAELFF

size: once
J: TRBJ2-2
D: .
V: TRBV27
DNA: TGTGCCAGCAGTCCCCCAGGGGGAGGTAACACCGGGGAGCTGTTTTTT
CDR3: CASSPPGGGNTGELFF

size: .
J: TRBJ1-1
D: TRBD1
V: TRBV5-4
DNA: TGTGCCAGCACGCAAGGGGTCTACACAGGGGATGAAGCTTTCTTT
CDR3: CASTQGVYTGDEAFF

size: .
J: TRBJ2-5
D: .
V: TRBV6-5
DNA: TGTGCCAGCAGTCGGACATATGCAGAGACCCAGTACTTC
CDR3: CASSRTYAETQYF

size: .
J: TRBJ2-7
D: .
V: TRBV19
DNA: TGTGCCAGTAACTCAGGGTCGTCCAAGCAGTACTTC
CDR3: CASNSGSSKQYF

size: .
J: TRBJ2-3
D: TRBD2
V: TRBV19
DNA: TGTGCCAGTACCAGTATCTACCCGGGAGGGGATCGCACAGATACGCAGTATTTT
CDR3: CASTSIYPGGDRTDTQYF

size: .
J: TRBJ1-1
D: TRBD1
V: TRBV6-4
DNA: TGTGCCAGCAGTGCCAGGGACAGCCTTCAGACTGAAGCTTTCTTT
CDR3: CASSARDSLQTEAFF

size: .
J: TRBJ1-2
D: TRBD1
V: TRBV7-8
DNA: TGTGCCAGCAGCTCGACAGGGGGCTACACCTTC
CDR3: CASSSTGGYTF

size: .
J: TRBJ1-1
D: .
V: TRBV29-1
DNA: TGCAGCGTTGCTTGGGTGTTCAGGACTGAAGCTTTCTTT
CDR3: CSVAWVFRTEAFF

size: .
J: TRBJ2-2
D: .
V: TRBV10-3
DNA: TGTGCCATCAGTCAGGCGAACACCGGGGAGCTGTTTTTT
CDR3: CAISQANTGELFF

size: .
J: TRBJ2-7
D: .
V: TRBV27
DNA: TGTGCCAGCAGCCCTAGTGGGGCCAATGTCTACGAGCAGTACTTC
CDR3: CASSPSGANVYEQYF

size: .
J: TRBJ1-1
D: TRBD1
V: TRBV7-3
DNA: TGTGCCAGCAGCCGAGGGACAGGGAATGAAGCTTTCTTT
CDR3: CASSRGTGNEAFF

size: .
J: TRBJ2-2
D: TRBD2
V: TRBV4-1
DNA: TGCGCCAGCAGCCAAAAGGGAATAGCGGGGGGATACACCGGGGAGCTGTTTTTT
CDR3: CASSQKGIAGGYTGELFF

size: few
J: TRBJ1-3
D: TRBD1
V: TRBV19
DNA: TGTGCCAGTAGTATAGGGACAGGGAGCGGAAACACCATATATTTT
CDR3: CASSIGTGSGNTIYF

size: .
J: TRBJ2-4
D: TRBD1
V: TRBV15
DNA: TGTGCCACCAGCAGAGAGGGGACAGGGGTAGCCAAAAACATTCAGTACTTC
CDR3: CATSREGTGVAKNIQYF